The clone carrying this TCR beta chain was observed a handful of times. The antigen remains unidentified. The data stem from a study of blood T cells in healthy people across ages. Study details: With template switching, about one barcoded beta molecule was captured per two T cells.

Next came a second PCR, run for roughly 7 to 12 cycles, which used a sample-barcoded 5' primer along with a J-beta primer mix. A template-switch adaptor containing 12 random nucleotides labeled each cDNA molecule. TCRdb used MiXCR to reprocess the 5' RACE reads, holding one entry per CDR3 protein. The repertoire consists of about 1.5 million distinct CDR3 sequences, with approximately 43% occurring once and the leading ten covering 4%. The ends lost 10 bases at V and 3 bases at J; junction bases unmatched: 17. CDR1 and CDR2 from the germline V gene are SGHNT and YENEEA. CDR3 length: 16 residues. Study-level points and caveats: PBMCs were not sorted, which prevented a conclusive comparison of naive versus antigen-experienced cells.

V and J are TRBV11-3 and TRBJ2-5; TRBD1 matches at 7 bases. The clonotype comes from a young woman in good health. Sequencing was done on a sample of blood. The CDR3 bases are TGTGCCACCTCGAAAGGGTCCGTAGGGGGCGAAGAGACCCAGTACTTC. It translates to CATSKGSVGGEETQYF.